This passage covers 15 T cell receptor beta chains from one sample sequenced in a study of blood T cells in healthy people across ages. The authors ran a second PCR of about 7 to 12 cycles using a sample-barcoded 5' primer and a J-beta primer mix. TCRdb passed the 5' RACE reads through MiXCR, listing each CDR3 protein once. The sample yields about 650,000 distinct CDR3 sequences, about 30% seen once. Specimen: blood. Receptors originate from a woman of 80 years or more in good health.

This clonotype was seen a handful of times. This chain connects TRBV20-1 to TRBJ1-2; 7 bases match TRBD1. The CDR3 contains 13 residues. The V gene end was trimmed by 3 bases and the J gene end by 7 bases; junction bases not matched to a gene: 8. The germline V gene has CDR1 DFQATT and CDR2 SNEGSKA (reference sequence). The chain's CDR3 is CSARTGPAGGYTF. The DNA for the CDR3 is TGCAGTGCTAGGACAGGGCCCGCCGGTGGCTACACCTTC.

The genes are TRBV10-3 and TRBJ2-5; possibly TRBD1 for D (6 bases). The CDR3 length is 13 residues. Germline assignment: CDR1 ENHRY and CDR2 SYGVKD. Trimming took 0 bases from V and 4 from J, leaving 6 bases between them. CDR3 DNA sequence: TGTGCCATCAGTGAGTCAGGGGGAGAGACCCAGTACTTC. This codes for CAISESGGETQYF.

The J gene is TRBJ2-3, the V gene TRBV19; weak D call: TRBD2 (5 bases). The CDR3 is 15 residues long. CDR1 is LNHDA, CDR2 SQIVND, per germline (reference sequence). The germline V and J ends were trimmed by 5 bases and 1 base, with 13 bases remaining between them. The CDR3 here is CASSRGSSGTDTQYF. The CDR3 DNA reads TGTGCCAGTAGTCGTGGGAGCTCAGGCACAGATACGCAGTATTTT.

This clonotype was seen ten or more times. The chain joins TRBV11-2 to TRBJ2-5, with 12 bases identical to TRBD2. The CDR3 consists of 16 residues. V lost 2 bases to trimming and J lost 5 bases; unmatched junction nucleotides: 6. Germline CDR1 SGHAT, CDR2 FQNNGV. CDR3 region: CASSLLAGGPYETQYF. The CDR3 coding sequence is TGTGCCAGCAGCTTACTAGCGGGGGGGCCCTATGAGACCCAGTACTTC.

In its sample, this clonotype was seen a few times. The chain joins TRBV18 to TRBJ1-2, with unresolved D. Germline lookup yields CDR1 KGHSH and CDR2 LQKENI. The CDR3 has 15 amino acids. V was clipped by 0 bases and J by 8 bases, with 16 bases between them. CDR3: CASSPPLKRSVGYTF. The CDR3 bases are TGTGCCAGCTCACCACCTCTAAAACGGTCCGTCGGCTACACCTTC.

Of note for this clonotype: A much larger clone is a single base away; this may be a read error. The CDR3 DNA sequence: TGCAGTGTTTTTCGGACAGGGGGGGCCAATCAGCCCCAGCATTTT. Translating it yields CSVFRTGGANQPQHF. This chain uses TRBV20-1 with TRBJ1-5, with TRBD1 matching over 10 bases. The J segment lost 3 bases and the V segment lost 7 bases, leaving 9 bases of the junction unmatched. The CDR3 has 15 amino acids. The germline V gene has CDR1 DFQATT and CDR2 SNEGSKA (reference sequence).

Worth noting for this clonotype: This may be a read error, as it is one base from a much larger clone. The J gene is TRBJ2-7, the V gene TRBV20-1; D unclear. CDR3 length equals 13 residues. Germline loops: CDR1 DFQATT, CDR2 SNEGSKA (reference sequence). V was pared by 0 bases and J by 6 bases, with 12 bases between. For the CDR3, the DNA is TGCAGTGCTAGAGATGACGAGTCGGTCGAGCAGTACTTC. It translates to CSARDDESVEQYF.

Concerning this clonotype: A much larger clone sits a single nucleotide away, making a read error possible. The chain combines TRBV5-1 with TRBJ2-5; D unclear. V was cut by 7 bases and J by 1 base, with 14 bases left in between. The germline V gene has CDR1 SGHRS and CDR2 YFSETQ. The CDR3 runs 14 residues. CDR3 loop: CASGWRSLQETQYF. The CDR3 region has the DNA TGCGCCAGCGGCTGGCGAAGCCTCCAAGAGACCCAGTACTTC.

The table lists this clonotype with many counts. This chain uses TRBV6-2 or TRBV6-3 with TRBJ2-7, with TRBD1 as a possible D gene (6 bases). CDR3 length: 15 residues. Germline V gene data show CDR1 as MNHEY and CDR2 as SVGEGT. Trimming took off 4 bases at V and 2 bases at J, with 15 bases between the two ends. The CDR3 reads CASSSGQFYPYEQYF. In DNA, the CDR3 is TGTGCCAGCAGTTCCGGACAGTTTTATCCCTACGAGCAGTACTTC.

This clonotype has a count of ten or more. The CDR3 here is CASSLDGGANVLTF. Written as DNA, the CDR3 is TGCGCCAGCAGCTTGGATGGTGGGGCCAACGTCCTGACTTTC. This chain links TRBV5-1 with TRBJ2-6; D gene unclear. This CDR3 comprises 14 residues. V lost 0 bases and J lost 3, with 4 bases in between. Germline V gene lookup returns CDR1 SGHRS and CDR2 YFSETQ.

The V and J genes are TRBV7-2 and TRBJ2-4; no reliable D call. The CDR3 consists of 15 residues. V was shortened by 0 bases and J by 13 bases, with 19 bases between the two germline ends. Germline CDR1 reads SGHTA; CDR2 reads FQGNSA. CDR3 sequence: CASSLANLNREQQYF. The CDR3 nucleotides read TGTGCCAGCAGCTTAGCGAACCTTAATCGCGAACAACAGTACTTC.

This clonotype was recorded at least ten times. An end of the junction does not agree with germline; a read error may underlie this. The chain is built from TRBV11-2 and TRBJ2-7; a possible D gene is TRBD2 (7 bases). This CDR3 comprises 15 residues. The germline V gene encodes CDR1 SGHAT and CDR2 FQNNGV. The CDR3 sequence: CASSVDRTSSYEQYF. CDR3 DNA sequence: TGTGCCAGCAGCGTAGACAGGACTAGCTCCTACGAGCAGTACTTC.

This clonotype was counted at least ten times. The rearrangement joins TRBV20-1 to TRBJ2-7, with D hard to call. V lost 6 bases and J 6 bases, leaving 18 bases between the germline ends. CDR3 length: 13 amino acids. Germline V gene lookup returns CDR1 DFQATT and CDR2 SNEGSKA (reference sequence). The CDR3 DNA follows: TGCAGTGCCGGAACCGGCCTTCCTCGCGAGCAGTACTTC. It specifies CSAGTGLPREQYF.

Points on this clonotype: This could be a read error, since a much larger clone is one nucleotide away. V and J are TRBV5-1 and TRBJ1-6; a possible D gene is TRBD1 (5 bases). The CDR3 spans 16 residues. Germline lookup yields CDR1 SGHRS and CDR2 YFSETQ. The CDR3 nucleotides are TGCGCCAGCAGCTTGAGGGAAGGGGTAAGGAATTCACCCCACCACTTT. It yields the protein CASSLREGVRNSPHHF.

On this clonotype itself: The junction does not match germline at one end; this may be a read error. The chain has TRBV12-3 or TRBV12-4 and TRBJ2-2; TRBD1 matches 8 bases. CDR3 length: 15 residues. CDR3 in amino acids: CASRPGQENTGEPFF. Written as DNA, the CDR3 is TGTGCCAGCAGGCCGGGACAGGAGAACACCGGGGAGCCGTTTTTT.